This TCR beta chain was recorded in a study of T cells in tuberculosis. Across the whole study: Sequenced TCRs come from CD1B-GMM tetramer-binding T cells.

Sorting used thawed, overnight-rested PBMC stained with anti-CD3, a viability dye and GMM-loaded CD1B tetramer. The lipid loaded on the CD1B tetramers was C32 glucose monomycolate from Rhodococcus equi. CD14-expressing monocytes were removed from PBMC before cryopreservation and sorting. The CDR3 spans 14 residues. Trimming took 4 bases from V and 1 from J, leaving 11 bases between them. Germline V CDR1 and CDR2: SQVTM, ANQGSEA. Libraries were prepared by immunoSEQ multiplex PCR; TCRdb keeps only in-frame clonotypes and omits some of them. Here the sample spans approximately 88,000 clones, approximately 91% being singletons.

The source of this sequence is an adult woman with latent tuberculosis. This sequence joins TRBV29-1 and TRBJ1-3, with unresolved D. The sequenced sample was CD1b-GMM tetramer-negative cells sorted from PBMCs. The CDR3 bases are TGCAGCGTTGGCCGGACTGCGTCTGGAAACACCATATATTTT. This encodes CSVGRTASGNTIYF. The full variable domain, its missing parts supplied by reference TRBV29-1 and TRBJ1-3, is SAVISQKPSRDICQRGTSLTIQCQVDSQVTMMFWYRQQPGQSLTLIATANQGSEATYESGFVIDKFPISRPNLTFSTLTVSNMSPEDSSIYLCSVGRTASGNTIYFGEGSWLTVV.